This TCR beta chain comes out of a study of blood T cell repertoires in COVID-19. At the level of the study: COVID-19 samples from acute and convalescent phases originated in the United States, Italy and Spain. T cells, B-cell-depleted T cells, or PBMCs provided the cDNA or gDNA that served as material.

Using immunoSEQ multiplex PCR, the repertoire was profiled, and TCRdb retains in-frame clones only, with some absent. The table includes around 250,000 clones, 80% to 85% detected once. CDR3 length: 13 residues. V lost 8 bases, J lost 10 bases, and 15 bases lay in between. Per germline, CDR1 LNHDA and CDR2 SQIVND (reference sequence). There are a few counts of this clone. This clonotype was sampled from a middle-aged woman who had recovered from COVID-19. Sequenced input: peripheral blood. The chain employs TRBV19 and TRBJ1-6; D is perhaps TRBD1 (5 bases). CDR3 region: CASQRQGGSPLHF. The CDR3 bases are TGTGCCAGTCAGAGGCAGGGAGGCTCACCCCTCCACTTT. Based on the CDR3 plus reference TRBV19 and TRBJ1-6, the full variable domain is DGGITQSPKYLFRKEGQNVTLSCEQNLNHDAMYWYRQDPGQGLRLIYYSQIVNDFQKGDIAEGYSVSREKKESFPLTVTSAQKNPTAFYLCASQRQGGSPLHFGNGTRLTVT.